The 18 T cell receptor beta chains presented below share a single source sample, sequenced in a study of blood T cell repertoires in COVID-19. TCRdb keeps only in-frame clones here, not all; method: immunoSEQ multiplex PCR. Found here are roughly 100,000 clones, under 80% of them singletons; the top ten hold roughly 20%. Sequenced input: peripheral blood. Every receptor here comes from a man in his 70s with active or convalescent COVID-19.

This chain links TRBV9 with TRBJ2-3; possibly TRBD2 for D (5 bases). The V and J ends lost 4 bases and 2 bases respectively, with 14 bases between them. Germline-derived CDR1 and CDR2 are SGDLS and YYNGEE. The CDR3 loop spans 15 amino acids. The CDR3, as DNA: TGTGCCAGCAGCCCCGCTTGGGGAGACACAGATACGCAGTATTTT. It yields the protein CASSPAWGDTDTQYF.

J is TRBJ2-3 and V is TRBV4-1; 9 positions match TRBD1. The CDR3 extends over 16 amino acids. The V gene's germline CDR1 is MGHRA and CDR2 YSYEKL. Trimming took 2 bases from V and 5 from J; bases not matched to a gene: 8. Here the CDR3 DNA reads TGCGCCAGCAGCCAAAAGGGACAGGGCCCCATAGATACGCAGTATTTT. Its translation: CASSQKGQGPIDTQYF.

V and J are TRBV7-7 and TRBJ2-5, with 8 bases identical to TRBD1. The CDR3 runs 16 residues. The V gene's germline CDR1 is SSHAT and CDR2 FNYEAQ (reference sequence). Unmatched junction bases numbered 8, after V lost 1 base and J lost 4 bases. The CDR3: CASSLVVQGAGETQYF. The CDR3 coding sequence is TGTGCCAGCAGCTTAGTGGTCCAGGGGGCAGGAGAGACCCAGTACTTC.

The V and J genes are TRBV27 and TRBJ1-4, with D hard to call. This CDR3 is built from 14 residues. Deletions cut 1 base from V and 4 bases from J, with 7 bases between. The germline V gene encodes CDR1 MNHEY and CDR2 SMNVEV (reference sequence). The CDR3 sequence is CASSLYRFNEKLFF. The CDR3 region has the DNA TGTGCCAGCAGTTTATACAGATTTAATGAAAAACTGTTTTTT.

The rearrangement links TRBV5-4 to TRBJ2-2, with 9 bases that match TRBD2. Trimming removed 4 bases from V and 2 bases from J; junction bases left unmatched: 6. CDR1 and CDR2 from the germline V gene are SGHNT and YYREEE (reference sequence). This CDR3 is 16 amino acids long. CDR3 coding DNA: TGTGCCAGCAGCCCCCAGCTAGCGGGAAACACCGGGGAGCTGTTTTTT. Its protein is CASSPQLAGNTGELFF.

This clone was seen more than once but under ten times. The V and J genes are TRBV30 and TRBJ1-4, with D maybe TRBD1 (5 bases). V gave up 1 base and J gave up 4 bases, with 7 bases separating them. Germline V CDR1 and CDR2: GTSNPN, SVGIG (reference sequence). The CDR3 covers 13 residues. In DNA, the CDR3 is TGTGCCTGGAGTGGAGACAGTAATGAAAAACTGTTTTTT. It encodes CAWSGDSNEKLFF.

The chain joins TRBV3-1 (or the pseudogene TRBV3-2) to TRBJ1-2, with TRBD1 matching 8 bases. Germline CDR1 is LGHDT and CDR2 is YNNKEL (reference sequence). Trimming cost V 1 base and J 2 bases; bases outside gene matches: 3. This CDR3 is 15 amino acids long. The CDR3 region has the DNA TGTGCCAGCAGCCAAGGCCGACAGGGGAACTATGGCTACACCTTC. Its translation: CASSQGRQGNYGYTF.

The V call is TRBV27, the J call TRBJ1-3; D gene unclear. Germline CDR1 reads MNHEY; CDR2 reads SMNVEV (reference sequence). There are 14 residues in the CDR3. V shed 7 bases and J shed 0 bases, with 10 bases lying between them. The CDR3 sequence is CASKQATSGNTIYF. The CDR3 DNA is TGTGCCAGCAAGCAAGCTACCTCTGGAAACACCATATATTTT.

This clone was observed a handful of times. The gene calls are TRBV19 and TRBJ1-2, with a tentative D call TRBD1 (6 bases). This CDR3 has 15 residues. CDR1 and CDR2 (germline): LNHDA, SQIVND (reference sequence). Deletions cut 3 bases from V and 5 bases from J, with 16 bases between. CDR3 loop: CASSIIPRDNYGYTF. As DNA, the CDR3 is TGTGCCAGTAGTATCATCCCCCGGGACAATTATGGCTACACCTTC.

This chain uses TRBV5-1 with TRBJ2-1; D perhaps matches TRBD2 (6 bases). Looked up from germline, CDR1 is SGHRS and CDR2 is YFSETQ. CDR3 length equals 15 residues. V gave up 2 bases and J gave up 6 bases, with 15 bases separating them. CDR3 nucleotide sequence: TGCGCCAGCAGCTTCCTCCGGGGGAGCGGCAATGAGCAGTTCTTC. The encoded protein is CASSFLRGSGNEQFF.

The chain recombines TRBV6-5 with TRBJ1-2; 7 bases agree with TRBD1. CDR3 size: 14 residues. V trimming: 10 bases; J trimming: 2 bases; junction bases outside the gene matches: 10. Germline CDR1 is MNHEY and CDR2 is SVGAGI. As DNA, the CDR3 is TGTGCCATCTCGACAGGGATTGGGAACTATGGCTACACCTTC. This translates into CAISTGIGNYGYTF.

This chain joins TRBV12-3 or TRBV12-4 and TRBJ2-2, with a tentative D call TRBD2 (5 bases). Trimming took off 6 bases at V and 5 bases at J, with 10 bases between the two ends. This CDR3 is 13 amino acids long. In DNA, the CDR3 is TGTGCCAGCAGAGGGAGTAGGACCGGGGAGCTGTTTTTT. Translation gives CASRGSRTGELFF.

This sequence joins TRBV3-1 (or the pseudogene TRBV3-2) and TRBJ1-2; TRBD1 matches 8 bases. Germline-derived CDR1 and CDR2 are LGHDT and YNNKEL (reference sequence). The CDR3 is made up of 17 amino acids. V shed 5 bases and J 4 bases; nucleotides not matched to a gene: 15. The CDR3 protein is CASSSRQGRKESYGYTF. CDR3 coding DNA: TGTGCCAGCAGCTCACGACAGGGGAGGAAAGAGAGCTATGGCTACACCTTC.

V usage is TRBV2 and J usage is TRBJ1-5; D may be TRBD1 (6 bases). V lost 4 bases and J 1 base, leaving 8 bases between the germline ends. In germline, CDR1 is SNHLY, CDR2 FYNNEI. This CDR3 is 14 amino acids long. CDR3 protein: CASSVRGSNQPQHF. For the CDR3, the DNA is TGTGCCAGCAGTGTGAGGGGGAGCAATCAGCCCCAGCATTTT.

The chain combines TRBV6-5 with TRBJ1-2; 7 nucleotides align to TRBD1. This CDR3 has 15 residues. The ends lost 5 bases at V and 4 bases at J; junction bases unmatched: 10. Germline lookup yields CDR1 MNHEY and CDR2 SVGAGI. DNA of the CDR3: TGTGCCAGCAGTCCCAAGACAGGGAACGGCTATGGCTACACCTTC. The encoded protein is CASSPKTGNGYGYTF.

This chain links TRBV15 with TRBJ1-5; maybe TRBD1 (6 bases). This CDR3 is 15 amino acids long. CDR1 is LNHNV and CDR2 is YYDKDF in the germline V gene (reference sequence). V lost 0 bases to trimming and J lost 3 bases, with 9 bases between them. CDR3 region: CATSRDGQPNQPQHF. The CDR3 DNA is TGTGCCACCAGCAGAGACGGACAGCCCAATCAGCCCCAGCATTTT.

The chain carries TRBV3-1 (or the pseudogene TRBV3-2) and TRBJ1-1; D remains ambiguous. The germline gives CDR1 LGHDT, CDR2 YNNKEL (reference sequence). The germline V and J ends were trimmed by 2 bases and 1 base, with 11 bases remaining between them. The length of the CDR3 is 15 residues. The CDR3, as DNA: TGTGCCAGCAGCCAACATCAGGTACGGAACACTGAAGCTTTCTTT. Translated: CASSQHQVRNTEAFF.

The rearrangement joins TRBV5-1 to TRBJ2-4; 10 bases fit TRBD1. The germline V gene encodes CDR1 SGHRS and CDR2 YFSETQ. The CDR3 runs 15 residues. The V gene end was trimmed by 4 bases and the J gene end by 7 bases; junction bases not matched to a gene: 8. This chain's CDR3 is CASSSDRGPRNIQYF. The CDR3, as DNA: TGCGCCAGCAGCAGTGACAGGGGGCCGAGGAACATTCAGTACTTC.